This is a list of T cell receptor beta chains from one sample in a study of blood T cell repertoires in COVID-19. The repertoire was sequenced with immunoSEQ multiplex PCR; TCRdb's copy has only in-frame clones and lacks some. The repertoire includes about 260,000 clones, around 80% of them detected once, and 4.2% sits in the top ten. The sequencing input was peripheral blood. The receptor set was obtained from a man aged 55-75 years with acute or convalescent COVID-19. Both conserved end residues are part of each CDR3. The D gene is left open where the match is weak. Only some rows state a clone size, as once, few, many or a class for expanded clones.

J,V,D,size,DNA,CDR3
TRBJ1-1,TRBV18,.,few,TGTGCCAGCTCACCTTCACAGGGTCGAACCACTGAAGCTTTCTTT,CASSPSQGRTTEAFF
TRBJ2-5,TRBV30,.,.,TGTGCCTGGAGTGGTCTGGAGACCCAGTACTTC,CAWSGLETQYF
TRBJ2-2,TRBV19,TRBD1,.,TGTGCCAGTAGTATTTCGGGACAGCTTTTGGCCGGGGAGCTGTTTTTT,CASSISGQLLAGELFF
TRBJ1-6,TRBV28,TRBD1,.,TGTGCCAGCAGACTGACAGGGGGCTATAATTCACCCCTCCACTTT,CASRLTGGYNSPLHF
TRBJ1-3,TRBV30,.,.,TGTGCCTGGAGACCGAGCTCTGGAAACACCATATATTTT,CAWRPSSGNTIYF
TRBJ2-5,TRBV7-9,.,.,TGTGCCAGCAGCTTAGGCCGGGACTTTCTACAAGAGACCCAGTACTTC,CASSLGRDFLQETQYF
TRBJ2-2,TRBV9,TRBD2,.,TGTGCCAGCAGCGCCGGGACTACCAACACCGGGGAGCTGTTTTTT,CASSAGTTNTGELFF
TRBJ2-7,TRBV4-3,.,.,TGCGCCAGCAGCCAAGACAGGGGTTTCTCCTACGAGCAGTACTTC,CASSQDRGFSYEQYF
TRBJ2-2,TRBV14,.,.,TGTGCCAGCAGCCAACCGTACTGGTTGGAGGGAGAAGCCGGGGAGCTGTTTTTT,CASSQPYWLEGEAGELFF
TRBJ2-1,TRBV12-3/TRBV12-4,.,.,TGTGCCAGCAGGTCTAGCATGTGGAATGAGCAGTTCTTC,CASRSSMWNEQFF
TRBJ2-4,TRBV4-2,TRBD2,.,TGTGCCAGCAGCCAAACTCCGGGACTAGGAAAAAACATTCAGTACTTC,CASSQTPGLGKNIQYF
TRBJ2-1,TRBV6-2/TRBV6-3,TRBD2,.,TGTGCCAGCAGTACTGGACTAGCGGGCTACGGGGAGCAGTTCTTC,CASSTGLAGYGEQFF
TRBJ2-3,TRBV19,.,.,TGTGCCAGTACCATGGGGCAGGGTAACGCAGATACGCAGTATTTT,CASTMGQGNADTQYF
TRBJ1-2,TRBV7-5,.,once,TGTGCCAGAAGCTTGACAGGGGGTCGGTATGGCTACACCTTC,CARSLTGGRYGYTF
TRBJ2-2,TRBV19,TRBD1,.,TGTGCCAGTAGTCTCGGGACAGGGACCACCGGGGAGCTGTTTTTT,CASSLGTGTTGELFF
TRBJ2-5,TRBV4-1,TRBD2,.,TGCGCCAGCAGCCAAGTGGGGACTAGCGAGACCCAGTACTTC,CASSQVGTSETQYF
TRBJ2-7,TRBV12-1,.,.,TGTGCCGGCCCCGCGAGGATCACCTACGAGCAGTACTTC,CAGPARITYEQYF
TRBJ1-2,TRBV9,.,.,TGTGCCAGCAGCACCCGCTCGGGGTGGCTAGGCGGCTACACCTTC,CASSTRSGWLGGYTF
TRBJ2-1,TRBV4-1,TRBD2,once,TGCGCCAGCAGCCAACAGACTAGCGGGGGGAATGAGCAGTTCTTC,CASSQQTSGGNEQFF
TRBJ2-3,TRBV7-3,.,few,TGTGCCAGCAGCTTAGGGGGCGACGGTACGCAGTATTTT,CASSLGGDGTQYF
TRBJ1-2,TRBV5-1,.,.,TGCGCCAGCAGTTTCCAGGGAACAGATGGCTACACCTTC,CASSFQGTDGYTF
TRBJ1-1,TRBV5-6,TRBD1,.,TGTGCCAGCAGCTTGGAGACAGGGGTGAACACTGAAGCTTTCTTT,CASSLETGVNTEAFF
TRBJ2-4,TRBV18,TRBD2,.,TGTGCCAGCTCACCAGGACTAGCGGGGGAGAACATTCAGTACTTC,CASSPGLAGENIQYF
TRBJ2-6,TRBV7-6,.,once,TGTGCCAGCAGCTTAGCGCGTCCCTCTGGGGCCAACGTCCTGACTTTC,CASSLARPSGANVLTF
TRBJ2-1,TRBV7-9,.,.,TGTGCCAGCAGTACTCTCCGGGGTATCTCCTACAATGAGCAGTTCTTC,CASSTLRGISYNEQFF
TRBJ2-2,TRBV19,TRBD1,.,TGTGCCAGTAGTAATGGACAGGCCGGGGAGCTGTTTTTT,CASSNGQAGELFF
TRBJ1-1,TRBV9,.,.,TGTGCCAGCAGCGTAGCTACCGGTGGGGGGGACCAAGAAGCTTTCTTT,CASSVATGGGDQEAFF
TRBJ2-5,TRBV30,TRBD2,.,TGTGCCGCCAGACTAGCGGGGGGGCTGGAGACCCAGTACTTC,CAARLAGGLETQYF
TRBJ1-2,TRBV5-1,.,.,TGCGCCAGCACTGAAACCCCGGGCTATGGCTACACCTTC,CASTETPGYGYTF
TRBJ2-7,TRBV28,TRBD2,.,TGTGCCAGCAGTTTGCGGGAGGAGTCCTACGAGCAGTACTTC,CASSLREESYEQYF
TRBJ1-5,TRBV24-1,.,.,TGTGCCACCAGGGAGGTACTTCTCTATAGCAATCAGCCCCAGCATTTT,CATREVLLYSNQPQHF
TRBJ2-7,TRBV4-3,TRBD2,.,TGCGCCAGCAGCCAAGGTCGCTATGGGGAGGGGGAGCAGTACTTC,CASSQGRYGEGEQYF
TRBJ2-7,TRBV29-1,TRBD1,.,TGCAGCGTTGAGACAGGGGGCTCCTACGAGCAGTACTTC,CSVETGGSYEQYF
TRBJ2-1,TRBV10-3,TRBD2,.,TGTGCCATCACCCCCGGACTAGCGGGAGGGTATGAGCAGTTCTTC,CAITPGLAGGYEQFF
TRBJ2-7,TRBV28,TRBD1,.,TGTGCCAGCAGTTTCCCGGGACAGGGTAACTACGAGCAGTACTTC,CASSFPGQGNYEQYF
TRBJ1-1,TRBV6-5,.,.,TGTGCCAGCCAGATTTTCACATCTGAAGCTTTCTTT,CASQIFTSEAFF
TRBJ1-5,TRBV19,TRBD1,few,TGTGCCAGTAAGAGTTACAGGGGTCAGCCCCAGCATTTT,CASKSYRGQPQHF
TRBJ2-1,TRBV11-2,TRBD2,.,TGTGCCAGCAGCTCAGGCGGACTAGTAACTGAGCAGTTCTTC,CASSSGGLVTEQFF
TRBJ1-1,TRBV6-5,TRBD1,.,TGTGCCAGCACCTTGGACAGGGTCAGGCAAGCTTTCTTT,CASTLDRVRQAFF
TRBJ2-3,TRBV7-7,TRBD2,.,TGTGCTAGCAGCTTGACTAGCGGAGATACGCAGTATTTT,CASSLTSGDTQYF
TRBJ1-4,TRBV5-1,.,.,TGCGCCAGCAGCTTGGCCTACTCGGGGGAAAAACTGTTTTTT,CASSLAYSGEKLFF
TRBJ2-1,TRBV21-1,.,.,TGTGCCAGCAGCAGGAGGGGAAATGAGCAGTTCTTC,CASSRRGNEQFF
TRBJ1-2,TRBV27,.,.,TGTGCCAGCAGTCCCGGGACTGCGAGATACTATGGCTACACCTTC,CASSPGTARYYGYTF
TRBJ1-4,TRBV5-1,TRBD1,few,TGCGCCAGCAGCTTGAGACAGGGTAATGAAAAACTGTTTTTT,CASSLRQGNEKLFF
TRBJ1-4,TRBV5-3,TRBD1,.,TGTGCCAGAAGCAGGTTAGACGACAGGGATAATGAAAAACTGTTTTTT,CARSRLDDRDNEKLFF